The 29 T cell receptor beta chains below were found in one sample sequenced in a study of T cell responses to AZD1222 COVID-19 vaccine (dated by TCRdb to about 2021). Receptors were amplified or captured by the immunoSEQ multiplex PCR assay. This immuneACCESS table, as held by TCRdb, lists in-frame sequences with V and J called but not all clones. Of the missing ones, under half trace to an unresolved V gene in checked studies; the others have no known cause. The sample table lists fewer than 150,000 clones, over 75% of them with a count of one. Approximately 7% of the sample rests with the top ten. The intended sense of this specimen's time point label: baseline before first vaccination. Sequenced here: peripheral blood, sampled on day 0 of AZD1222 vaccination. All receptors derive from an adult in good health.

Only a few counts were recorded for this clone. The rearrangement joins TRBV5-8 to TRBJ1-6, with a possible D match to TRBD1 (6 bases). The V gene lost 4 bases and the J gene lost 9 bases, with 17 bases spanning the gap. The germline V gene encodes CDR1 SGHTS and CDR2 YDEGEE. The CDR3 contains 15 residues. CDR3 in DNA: TGTGCCAGCAGCGGGCGGACCGGAGGGGGTTCACCCCTCCACTTT. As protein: CASSGRTGGGSPLHF.

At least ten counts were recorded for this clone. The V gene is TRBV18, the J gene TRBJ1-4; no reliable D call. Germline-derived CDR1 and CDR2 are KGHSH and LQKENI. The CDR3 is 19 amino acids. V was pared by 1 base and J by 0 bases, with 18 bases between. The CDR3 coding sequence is TGTGCCAGCTCACCACGCGTGCTTAACAACTCCCCAACTAATGAAAAACTGTTTTTT. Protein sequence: CASSPRVLNNSPTNEKLFF.

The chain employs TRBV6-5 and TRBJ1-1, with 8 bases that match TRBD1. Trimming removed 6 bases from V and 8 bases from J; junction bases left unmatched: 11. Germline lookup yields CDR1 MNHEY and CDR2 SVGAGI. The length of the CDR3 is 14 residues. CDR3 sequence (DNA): TGTGCCAGCAGGCAAGCGGGACAGGAACCAGAAGCTTTCTTT. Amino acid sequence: CASRQAGQEPEAFF.

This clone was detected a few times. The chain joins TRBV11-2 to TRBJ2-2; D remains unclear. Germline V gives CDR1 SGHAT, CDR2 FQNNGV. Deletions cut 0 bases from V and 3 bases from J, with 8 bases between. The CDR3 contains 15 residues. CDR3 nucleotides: TGTGCCAGCAGCTTAGATCCGGCCTACACCGGGGAGCTGTTTTTT. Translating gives CASSLDPAYTGELFF.

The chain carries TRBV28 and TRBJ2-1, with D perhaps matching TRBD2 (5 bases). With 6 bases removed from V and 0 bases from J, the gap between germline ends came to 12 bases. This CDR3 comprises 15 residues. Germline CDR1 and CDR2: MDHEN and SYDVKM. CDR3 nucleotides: TGTGCCAGCAGGCCTCCGGGGAGCTCCTACAATGAGCAGTTCTTC. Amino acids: CASRPPGSSYNEQFF.

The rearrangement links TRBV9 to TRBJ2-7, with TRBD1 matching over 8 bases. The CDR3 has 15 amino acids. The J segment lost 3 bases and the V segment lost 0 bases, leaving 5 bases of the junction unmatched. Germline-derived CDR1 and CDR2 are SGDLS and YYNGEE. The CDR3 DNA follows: TGTGCCAGCAGCGTAGCGGTGACAGGGGTCTACGAGCAGTACTTC. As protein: CASSVAVTGVYEQYF.

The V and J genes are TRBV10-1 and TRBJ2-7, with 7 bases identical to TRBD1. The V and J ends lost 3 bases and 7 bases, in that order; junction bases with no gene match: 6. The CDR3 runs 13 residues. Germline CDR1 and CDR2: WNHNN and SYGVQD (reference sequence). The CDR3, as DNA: TGCGCCAGCAGTGATACAGGGGTGAGGGAGCAGTACTTC. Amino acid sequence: CASSDTGVREQYF.

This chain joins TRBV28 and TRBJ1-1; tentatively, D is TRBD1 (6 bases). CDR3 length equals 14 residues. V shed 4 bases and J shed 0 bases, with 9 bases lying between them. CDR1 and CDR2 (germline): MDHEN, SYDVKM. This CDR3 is CASSSGDLNTEAFF. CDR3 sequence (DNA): TGTGCCAGCAGTTCAGGGGACTTGAACACTGAAGCTTTCTTT. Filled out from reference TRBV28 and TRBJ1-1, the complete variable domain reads DVKVTQSSRYLVKRTGEKVFLECVQDMDHENMFWYRQDPGLGLRLIYFSYDVKMKEKGDIPEGYSVSREKKERFSLILESASTNQTSMYLCASSSGDLNTEAFFGQGTRLTVV.

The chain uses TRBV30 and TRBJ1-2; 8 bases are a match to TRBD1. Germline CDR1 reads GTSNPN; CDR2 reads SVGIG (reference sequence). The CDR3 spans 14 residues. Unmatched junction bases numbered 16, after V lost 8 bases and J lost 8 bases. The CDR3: CASYPDREREGYTF. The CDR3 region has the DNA TGTGCCAGCTATCCGGACAGGGAACGGGAAGGCTACACCTTC.

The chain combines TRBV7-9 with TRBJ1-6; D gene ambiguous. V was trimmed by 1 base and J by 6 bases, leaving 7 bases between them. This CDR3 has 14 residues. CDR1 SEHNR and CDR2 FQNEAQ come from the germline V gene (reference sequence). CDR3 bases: TGTGCCAGCAGCTTAGGGGAGTCTAATTCACCCCTCCACTTT. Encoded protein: CASSLGESNSPLHF.

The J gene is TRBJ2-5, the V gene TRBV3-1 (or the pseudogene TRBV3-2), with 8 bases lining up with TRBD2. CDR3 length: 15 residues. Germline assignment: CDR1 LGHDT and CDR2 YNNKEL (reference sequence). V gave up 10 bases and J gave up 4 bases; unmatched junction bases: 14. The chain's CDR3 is CATNRLAGTSETQYF. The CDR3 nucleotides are TGTGCCACAAACCGCCTAGCGGGTACTTCAGAGACCCAGTACTTC.

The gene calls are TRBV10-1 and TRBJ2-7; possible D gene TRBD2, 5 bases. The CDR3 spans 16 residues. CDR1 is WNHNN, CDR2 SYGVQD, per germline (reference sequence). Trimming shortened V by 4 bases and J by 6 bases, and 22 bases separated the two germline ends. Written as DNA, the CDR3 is TGCGCCAGCAGTGGAGGGTTGTCTGCCCGTGGAAGCGAGCAGTACTTC. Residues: CASSGGLSARGSEQYF.

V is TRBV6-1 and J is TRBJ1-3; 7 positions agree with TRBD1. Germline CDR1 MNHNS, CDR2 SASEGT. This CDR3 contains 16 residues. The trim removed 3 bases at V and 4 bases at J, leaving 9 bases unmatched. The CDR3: CASSEREGAAGNTIYF. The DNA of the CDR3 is TGTGCCAGCAGTGAGCGGGAGGGGGCGGCAGGAAACACCATATATTTT.

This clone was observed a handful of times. In DNA form, the CDR3 reads TGCGCCAGCAGCCAGTTCGGACTGACATCATACAATGAGCAGTTCTTC. Translating gives CASSQFGLTSYNEQFF. This chain links TRBV4-1 with TRBJ2-1; D is possibly TRBD2 (5 bases). Deletions cut 3 bases from V and 4 bases from J, with 16 bases between. Per the germline V gene, CDR1 is MGHRA and CDR2 is YSYEKL. This CDR3 is built from 16 residues.

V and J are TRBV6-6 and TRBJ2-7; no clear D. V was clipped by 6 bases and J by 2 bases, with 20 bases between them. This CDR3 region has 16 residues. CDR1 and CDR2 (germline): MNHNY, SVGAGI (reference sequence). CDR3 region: CASSRPTLGFPYEQYF. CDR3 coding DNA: TGTGCCAGCAGCCGACCAACTTTGGGGTTCCCCTACGAGCAGTACTTC.

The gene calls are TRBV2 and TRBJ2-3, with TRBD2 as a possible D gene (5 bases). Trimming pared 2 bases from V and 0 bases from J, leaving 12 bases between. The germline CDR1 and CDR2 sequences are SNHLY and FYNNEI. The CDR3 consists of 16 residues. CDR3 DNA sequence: TGTGCCAGCAGTGAATTTGGACTGATTAGCACAGATACGCAGTATTTT. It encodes CASSEFGLISTDTQYF.

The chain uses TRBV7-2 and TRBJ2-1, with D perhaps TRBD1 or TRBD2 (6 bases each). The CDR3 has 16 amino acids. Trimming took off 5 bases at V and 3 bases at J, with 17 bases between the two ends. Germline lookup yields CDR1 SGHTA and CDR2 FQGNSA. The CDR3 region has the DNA TGTGCCAGCAGCCCCCTCGGAGGAGGGGGCTACAATGAGCAGTTCTTC. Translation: CASSPLGGGGYNEQFF.

The chain's CDR3 is CASSPPRGSNQPQHF. In DNA form, the CDR3 reads TGTGCCAGCAGCCCCCCACGGGGGAGCAATCAGCCCCAGCATTTT. The genes are TRBV28 and TRBJ1-5; D possibly corresponds to TRBD1 (5 bases). The germline gives CDR1 MDHEN, CDR2 SYDVKM. V lost 6 bases, J lost 1 base, and 13 bases lay in between. The CDR3 extends over 15 amino acids. Drawing the rest from reference TRBV28 and TRBJ1-5, the complete variable domain is DVKVTQSSRYLVKRTGEKVFLECVQDMDHENMFWYRQDPGLGLRLIYFSYDVKMKEKGDIPEGYSVSREKKERFSLILESASTNQTSMYLCASSPPRGSNQPQHFGDGTRLSIL.

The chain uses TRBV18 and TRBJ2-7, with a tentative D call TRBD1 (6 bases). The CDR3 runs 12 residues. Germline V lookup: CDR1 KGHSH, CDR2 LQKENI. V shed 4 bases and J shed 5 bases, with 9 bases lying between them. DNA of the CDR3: TGTGCCAGCTCACTACGGACAGACGAGCAGTACTTC. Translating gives CASSLRTDEQYF.

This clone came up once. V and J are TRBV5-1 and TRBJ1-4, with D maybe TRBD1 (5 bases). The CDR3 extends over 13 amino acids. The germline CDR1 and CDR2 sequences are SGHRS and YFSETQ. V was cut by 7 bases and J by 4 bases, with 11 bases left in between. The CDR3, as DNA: TGCGCCAGCCGCGGGGCCAGTAATGAAAAACTGTTTTTT. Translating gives CASRGASNEKLFF. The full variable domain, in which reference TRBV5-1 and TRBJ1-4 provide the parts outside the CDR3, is KAGVTQTPRYLIKTRGQQVTLSCSPISGHRSVSWYQQTPGQGLQFLFEYFSETQRNKGNFPGRFSGRQFSNSRSEMNVSTLELGDSALYLCASRGASNEKLFFGSGTQLSVL.

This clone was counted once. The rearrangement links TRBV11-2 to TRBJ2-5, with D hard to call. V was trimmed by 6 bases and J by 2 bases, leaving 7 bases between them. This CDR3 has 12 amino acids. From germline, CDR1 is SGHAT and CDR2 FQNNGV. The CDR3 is CASRDYQETQYF. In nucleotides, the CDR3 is TGTGCCAGCAGAGATTATCAAGAGACCCAGTACTTC.

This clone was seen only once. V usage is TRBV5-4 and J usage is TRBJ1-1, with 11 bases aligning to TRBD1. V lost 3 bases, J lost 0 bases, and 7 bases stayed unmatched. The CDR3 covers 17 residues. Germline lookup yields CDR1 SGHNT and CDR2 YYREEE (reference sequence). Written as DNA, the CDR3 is TGTGCCAGCAGCTCGAAGGGACAGGGGGTAATGAACACTGAAGCTTTCTTT. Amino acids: CASSSKGQGVMNTEAFF.

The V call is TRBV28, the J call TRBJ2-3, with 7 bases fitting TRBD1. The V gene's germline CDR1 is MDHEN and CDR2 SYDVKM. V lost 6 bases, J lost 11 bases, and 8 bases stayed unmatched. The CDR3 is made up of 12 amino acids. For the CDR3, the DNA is TGTGCCAGCAGGGCCCGGGACAGAGAGCAGTATTTT. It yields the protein CASRARDREQYF.

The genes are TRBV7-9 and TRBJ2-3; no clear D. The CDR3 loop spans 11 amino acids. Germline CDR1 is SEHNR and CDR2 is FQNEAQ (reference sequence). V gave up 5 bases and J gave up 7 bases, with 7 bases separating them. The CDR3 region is CASSPQYTQYF. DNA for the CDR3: TGTGCCAGCAGCCCCCAGTATACGCAGTATTTT. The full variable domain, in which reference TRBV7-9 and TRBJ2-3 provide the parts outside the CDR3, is DTGVSQNPRHKITKRGQNVTFRCDPISEHNRLYWYRQTLGQGPEFLTYFQNEAQLEKSRLLSDRFSAERPKGSFSTLEIQRTEQGDSAMYLCASSPQYTQYFGPGTRLTVL.

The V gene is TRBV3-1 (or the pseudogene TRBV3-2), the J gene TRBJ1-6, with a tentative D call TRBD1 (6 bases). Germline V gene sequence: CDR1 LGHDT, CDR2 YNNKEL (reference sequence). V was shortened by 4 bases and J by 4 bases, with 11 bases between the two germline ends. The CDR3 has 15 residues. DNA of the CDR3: TGTGCCAGCAGCCCCTTCACAGGGTATAATTCACCCCTCCACTTT. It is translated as CASSPFTGYNSPLHF.

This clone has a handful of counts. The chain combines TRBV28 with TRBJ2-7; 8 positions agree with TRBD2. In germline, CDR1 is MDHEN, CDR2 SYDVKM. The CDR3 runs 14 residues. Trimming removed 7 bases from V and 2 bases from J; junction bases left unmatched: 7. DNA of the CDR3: TGTGCCAGCAACCCGGGACTAGAAGCCTACGAGCAGTACTTC. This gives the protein CASNPGLEAYEQYF. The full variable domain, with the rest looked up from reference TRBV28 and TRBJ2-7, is DVKVTQSSRYLVKRTGEKVFLECVQDMDHENMFWYRQDPGLGLRLIYFSYDVKMKEKGDIPEGYSVSREKKERFSLILESASTNQTSMYLCASNPGLEAYEQYFGPGTRLTVT.

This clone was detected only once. In nucleotides, the CDR3 is TGTGCCAGCAGCTTAACGTCAGGGGGCCCACCTAACGAGCAGTACTTC. Residues: CASSLTSGGPPNEQYF. The V gene is TRBV7-2, the J gene TRBJ2-7; TRBD1 matches 8 bases. J lost 5 bases, V lost 2 bases, and 11 bases had no gene match. Germline V gene data show CDR1 as SGHTA and CDR2 as FQGNSA. CDR3 size: 16 residues.

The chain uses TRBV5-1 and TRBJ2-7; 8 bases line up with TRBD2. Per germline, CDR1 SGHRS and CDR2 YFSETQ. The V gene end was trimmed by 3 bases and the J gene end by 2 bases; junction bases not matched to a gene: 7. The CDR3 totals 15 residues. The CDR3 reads CASSSRAGGTYEQYF. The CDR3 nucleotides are TGCGCCAGCAGCTCCAGGGCGGGAGGAACCTACGAGCAGTACTTC.

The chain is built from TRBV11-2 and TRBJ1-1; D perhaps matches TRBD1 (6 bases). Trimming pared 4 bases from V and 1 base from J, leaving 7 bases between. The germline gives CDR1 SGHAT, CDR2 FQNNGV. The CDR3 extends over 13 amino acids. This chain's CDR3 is CASSSQGNTEAFF. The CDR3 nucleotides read TGTGCCAGCAGCTCACAGGGGAACACTGAAGCTTTCTTT.